The entry below gives a single TCR beta chain sequence along with its context. The sample belongs to a study of blood T cell repertoires in COVID-19. Study-level information: Researchers got acute and convalescent COVID-19 samples from the United States, Italy and Spain.

The CDR3 is made up of 15 amino acids. Germline V gene lookup returns CDR1 MNHEY and CDR2 SVGAGI. After removal of 6 bases from V and 4 bases from J, the junction contained 6 bases not matched to a gene. In the original processing: Scientists estimated how many nucleated cells there were by amplifying reference gene primers. Using immunoSEQ multiplex PCR, the repertoire was profiled, and TCRdb retains in-frame clones only, with some absent. The V and J calls and clone size were taken over from that table, and D and trimming were inferred from the DNA. In the table there are 25,000 to 40,000 clones, more than 70% of which are singletons.

The sample was peripheral blood. This clonotype was sampled from a human donor with active COVID-19. The donor label of this sample is uncertain. J is TRBJ1-5 and V is TRBV6-5; the match to TRBD1 covers 10 bases. CDR3 DNA: TGTGCCAGCAGCAGGGACAGGGGAGATAATCAGCCCCAGCATTTT. Amino acid sequence: CASSRDRGDNQPQHF.